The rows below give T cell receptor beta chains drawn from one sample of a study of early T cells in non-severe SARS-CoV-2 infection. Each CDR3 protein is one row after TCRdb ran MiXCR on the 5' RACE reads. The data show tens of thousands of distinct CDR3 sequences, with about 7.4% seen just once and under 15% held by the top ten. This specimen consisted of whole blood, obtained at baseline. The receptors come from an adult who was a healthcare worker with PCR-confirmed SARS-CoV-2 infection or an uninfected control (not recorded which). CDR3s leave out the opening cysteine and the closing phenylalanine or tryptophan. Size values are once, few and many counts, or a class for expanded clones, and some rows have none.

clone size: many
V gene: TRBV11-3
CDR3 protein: ASSKGTGGRGEQY

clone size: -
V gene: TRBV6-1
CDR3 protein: ASRTGQFLEVF

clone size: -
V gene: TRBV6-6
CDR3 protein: ASSYHGGGGTYNEQF

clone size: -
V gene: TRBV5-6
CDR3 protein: ASSSEVRNRNEQF

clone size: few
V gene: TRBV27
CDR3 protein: AEPRDRVTPYEQY

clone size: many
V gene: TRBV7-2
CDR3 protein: ASTLSQINGNTIY

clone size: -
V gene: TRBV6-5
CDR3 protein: ASSYSGTQPQH

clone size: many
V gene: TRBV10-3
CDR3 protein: AISDVLTGRVYGYT

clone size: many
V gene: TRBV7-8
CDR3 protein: ASSSRTAQLARTDTQY

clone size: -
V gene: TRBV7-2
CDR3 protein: ASSLEYSNQSQH

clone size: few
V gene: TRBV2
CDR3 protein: ASSATVSYGYT

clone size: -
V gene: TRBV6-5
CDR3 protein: ASRKPGTRYTGELF

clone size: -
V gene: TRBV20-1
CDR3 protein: SGGPGVQETQY

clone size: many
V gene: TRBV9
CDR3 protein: ASSVVGRGSHNEQF

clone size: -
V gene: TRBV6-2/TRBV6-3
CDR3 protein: ASSYRGPPDEQY

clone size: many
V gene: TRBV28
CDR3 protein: ASSLVRGSNEKLF

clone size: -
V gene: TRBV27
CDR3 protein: ASSDLNTEAF

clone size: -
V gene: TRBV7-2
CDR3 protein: ASSWSRGPGNTIY

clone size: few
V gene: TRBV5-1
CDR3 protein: ASSFGGTVNNEQF

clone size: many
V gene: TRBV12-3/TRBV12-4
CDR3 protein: ASSLGAYEQY

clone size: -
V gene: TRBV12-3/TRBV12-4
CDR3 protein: ASSPDRDASPLH

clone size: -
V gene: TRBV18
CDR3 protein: ASSPRFRALNTEAF

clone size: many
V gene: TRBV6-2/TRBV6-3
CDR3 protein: ASSFKTGANVLT

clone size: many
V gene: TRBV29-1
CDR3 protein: SAGQSTYEQY

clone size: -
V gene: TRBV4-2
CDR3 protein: ASSQGDFQATNEKLF

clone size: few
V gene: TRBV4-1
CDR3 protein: ASSQSEGSNYEQY

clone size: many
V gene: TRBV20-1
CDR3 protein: SASTGFSYNEQF

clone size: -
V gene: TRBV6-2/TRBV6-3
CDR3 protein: ASSSHRDRGNEQF

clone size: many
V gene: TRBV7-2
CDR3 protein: ASSFGTGVYEQY

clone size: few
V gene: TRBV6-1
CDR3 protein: ASRQGADEKLF

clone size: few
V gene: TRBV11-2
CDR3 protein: ASSFDRAYTQY

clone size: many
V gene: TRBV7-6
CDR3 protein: ASSINEQY

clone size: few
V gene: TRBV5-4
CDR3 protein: ASSFPSGGTSDTQY

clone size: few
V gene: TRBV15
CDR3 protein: ATSRLNPGLVSYNEQF

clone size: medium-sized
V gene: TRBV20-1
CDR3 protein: SAREQQGWQETQY

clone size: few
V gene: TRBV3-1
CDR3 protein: ASGGGGSYNEQF

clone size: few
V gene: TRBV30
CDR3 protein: AWGSPYSQPQH

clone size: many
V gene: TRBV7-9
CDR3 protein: ASSLAGDNSPLH

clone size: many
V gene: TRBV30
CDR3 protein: AWSLGRAGANVLT

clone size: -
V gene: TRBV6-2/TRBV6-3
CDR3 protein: ASSYQVWTSGGLYNEQF

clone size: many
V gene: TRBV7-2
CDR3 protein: ASSSDVRAGGPDTQY

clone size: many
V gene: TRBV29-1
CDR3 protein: SASTFSYNEQF

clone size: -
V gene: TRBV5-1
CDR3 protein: ASSLGGLAGASGAQY

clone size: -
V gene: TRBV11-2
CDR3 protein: ASNFRRTGVNEQF

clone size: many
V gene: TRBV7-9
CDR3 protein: ASSLRTAYNEQF

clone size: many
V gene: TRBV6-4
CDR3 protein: ASSVQGHNEQF

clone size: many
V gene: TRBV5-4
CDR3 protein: ASSLPTRDRQYGYT

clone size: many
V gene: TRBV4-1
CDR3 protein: ASSQTDILSNQPQH

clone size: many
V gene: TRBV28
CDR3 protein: ASSAGTDPYEQY

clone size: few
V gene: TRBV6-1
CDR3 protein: ASSEVGSQNIQY

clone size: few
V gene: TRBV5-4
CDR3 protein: ASSRTGRLDTQY

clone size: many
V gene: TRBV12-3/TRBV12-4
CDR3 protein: ASSFSLAGRRSNTGELF

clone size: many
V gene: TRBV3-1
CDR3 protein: ASSEGTGELF

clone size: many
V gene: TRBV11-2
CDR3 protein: ASSLEPGPYGYT

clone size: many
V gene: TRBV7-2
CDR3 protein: ASSLDSGGAYEQY

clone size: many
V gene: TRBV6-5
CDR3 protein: ASRGGANEKLF

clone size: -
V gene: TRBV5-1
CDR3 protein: ASSASGGPYEQY

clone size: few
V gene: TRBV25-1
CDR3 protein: ASRYSGTVT

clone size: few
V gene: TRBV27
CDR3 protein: ASTPEGLANTGELF